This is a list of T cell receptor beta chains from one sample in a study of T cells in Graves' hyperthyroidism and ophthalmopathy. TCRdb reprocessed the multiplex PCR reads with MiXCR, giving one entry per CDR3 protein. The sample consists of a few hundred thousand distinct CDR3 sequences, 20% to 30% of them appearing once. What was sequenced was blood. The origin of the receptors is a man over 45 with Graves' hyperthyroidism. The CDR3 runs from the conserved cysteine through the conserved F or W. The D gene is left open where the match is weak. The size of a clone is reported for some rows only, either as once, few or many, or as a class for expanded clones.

CDR3: CATTRGTGDTEAFF; DNA: TGTGCCACCACGAGGGGCACCGGGGACACTGAAGCTTTCTTT; J: TRBJ1-1; D: .; V: TRBV10-3; size: few
CDR3: CASSLEQGGLTEAFF; DNA: TGTGCCAGCAGCTTAGAACAAGGGGGACTCACTGAAGCTTTCTTT; J: TRBJ1-1; D: .; V: TRBV7-9; size: many
CDR3: CASSRNQGGRQDTQYF; DNA: TGTGCCAGCAGCCGAAATCAGGGGGGGCGGCAAGATACGCAGTATTTT; J: TRBJ2-3; D: .; V: TRBV7-9; size: .
CDR3: CASSVTGFVGYTF; DNA: TGTGCCAGCAGTGTCACAGGGTTTGTTGGCTACACCTTC; J: TRBJ1-2; D: .; V: TRBV28; size: few
CDR3: CASSPRHRGYTEAFF; DNA: TGTGCCAGCAGCCCGAGGCACAGGGGGTACACTGAAGCTTTCTTT; J: TRBJ1-1; D: TRBD1; V: TRBV5-6; size: few
CDR3: CASSTQSTGELFF; DNA: TGTGCCAGCAGTACGCAGAGCACCGGGGAGCTGTTTTTT; J: TRBJ2-2; D: .; V: TRBV6-1; size: .
CDR3: CASSQMSGGNTEAFF; DNA: TGTGCCAGCAGCCAAATGTCAGGGGGGAACACTGAAGCTTTCTTT; J: TRBJ1-1; D: TRBD1; V: TRBV4-2; size: few
CDR3: CASSKMVGSSYNEQFF; DNA: TGTGCCAGCAGTAAGATGGTGGGGAGCTCCTACAATGAGCAGTTCTTC; J: TRBJ2-1; D: .; V: TRBV12-3/TRBV12-4; size: once
CDR3: CASSVGPSGRTNEQFF; DNA: TGTGCCAGCAGCGTAGGCCCCAGCGGGAGGACCAATGAGCAGTTCTTC; J: TRBJ2-1; D: TRBD2; V: TRBV9; size: .
CDR3: CASSPQQGSSYEQYF; DNA: TGTGCCAGCTCACCTCAACAGGGGAGCTCCTACGAGCAGTACTTC; J: TRBJ2-7; D: TRBD1; V: TRBV18; size: few
CDR3: CASSLARTDEQFF; DNA: TGTGCCAGCAGTTTAGCTCGAACGGATGAGCAGTTCTTC; J: TRBJ2-1; D: .; V: TRBV28; size: .
CDR3: CASSNVGTSVWDEQFF; DNA: TGTGCCAGCAGTAACGTGGGGACTAGCGTTTGGGATGAGCAGTTCTTC; J: TRBJ2-1; D: TRBD2; V: TRBV7-2; size: many
CDR3: CASSRSRPNTEAFF; DNA: TGCGCCAGCAGTCGTTCGAGACCGAACACTGAAGCTTTCTTT; J: TRBJ1-1; D: .; V: TRBV5-1; size: .
CDR3: CASSLSDSYGYTF; DNA: TGTGCCAGCAGCTTATCGGACAGCTATGGCTACACCTTC; J: TRBJ1-2; D: .; V: TRBV7-9; size: few
CDR3: CASGPRGGESGELFF; DNA: TGTGCTAGTGGACCCCGGGGGGGCGAATCTGGGGAGCTGTTTTTT; J: TRBJ2-2; D: TRBD2; V: TRBV12-5; size: few
CDR3: CAITKLGLAGGEETQYF; DNA: TGTGCCATCACCAAACTGGGACTAGCGGGAGGGGAGGAGACCCAGTACTTC; J: TRBJ2-5; D: TRBD2; V: TRBV12-3/TRBV12-4; size: .
CDR3: CASSVGTLGDIQYF; DNA: TGTGCCAGCAGCGTTGGGACCCTCGGGGACATTCAGTACTTC; J: TRBJ2-4; D: .; V: TRBV9; size: .
CDR3: CASGGWTANTEAFF; DNA: TGTGCCAGCGGAGGTTGGACAGCGAACACTGAAGCTTTCTTT; J: TRBJ1-1; D: .; V: TRBV6-1; size: few
CDR3: CASSSLSAGVNTQYF; DNA: TGTGCCAGCAGTTCCCTTTCGGCAGGGGTGAATACGCAGTATTTT; J: TRBJ2-3; D: .; V: TRBV27; size: .
CDR3: CASSIRRWATEAFF; DNA: TGTGCCAGTAGTATAAGGAGGTGGGCCACTGAAGCTTTCTTT; J: TRBJ1-1; D: .; V: TRBV19; size: few
CDR3: CASSLMGTANEKLFF; DNA: TGTGCCAGCAGTTTAATGGGGACAGCTAATGAAAAACTGTTTTTT; J: TRBJ1-4; D: TRBD1; V: TRBV27; size: .
CDR3: CSARYGTTYEQYF; DNA: TGCAGTGCTAGGTACGGGACAACCTACGAGCAGTACTTC; J: TRBJ2-7; D: .; V: TRBV20-1; size: few
CDR3: CASSLAGDGQPQHF; DNA: TGTGCCAGCAGTTTAGCTGGGGACGGTCAGCCCCAGCATTTT; J: TRBJ1-5; D: .; V: TRBV27; size: few
CDR3: CASSAGTQYGNQPQHF; DNA: TGTGCCAGTAGTGCCGGGACGCAGTATGGCAATCAGCCCCAGCATTTT; J: TRBJ1-5; D: .; V: TRBV19; size: many
CDR3: CAISLGGKTDTQYF; DNA: TGTGCCATCAGCCTCGGGGGCAAGACAGATACGCAGTATTTT; J: TRBJ2-3; D: .; V: TRBV10-3; size: .
CDR3: CASSLRGGRAGEQYF; DNA: TGTGCCAGCAGTTTAAGAGGCGGGAGGGCCGGCGAGCAGTACTTC; J: TRBJ2-7; D: TRBD2; V: TRBV12-3/TRBV12-4; size: few
CDR3: CASSISPGAGELFF; DNA: TGTGCCAGTAGTATTTCCCCAGGGGCCGGGGAGCTGTTTTTT; J: TRBJ2-2; D: .; V: TRBV2; size: .
CDR3: CASSKKAGGPEYEQYF; DNA: TGTGCCAGCAGCAAAAAAGCGGGAGGGCCGGAATACGAGCAGTACTTC; J: TRBJ2-7; D: TRBD2; V: TRBV7-2; size: many
CDR3: CASGDYGYTF; DNA: TGTGCCTCGGGGGACTATGGCTACACCTTC; J: TRBJ1-2; D: .; V: TRBV19; size: .
CDR3: CASSLSGLGNFGRFF; DNA: TGTGCCAGCAGTTTATCGGGCTTGGGGAATTTCGGTCGGTTCTTC; J: TRBJ2-1; D: .; V: TRBV27; size: few
CDR3: CASSPRQGPHYEQYF; DNA: TGTGCCAGCAGCCCACGACAGGGGCCCCACTACGAGCAGTACTTC; J: TRBJ2-7; D: TRBD1; V: TRBV7-7; size: few
CDR3: CASSPSGRGPDTQYF; DNA: TGCGCCAGCAGCCCCAGCGGGCGGGGGCCCGATACGCAGTATTTT; J: TRBJ2-3; D: .; V: TRBV5-1; size: few
CDR3: CASSLNPPAGSVMAETQYF; DNA: TGTGCCAGCAGCCTGAACCCCCCAGCAGGGAGCGTTATGGCGGAGACCCAGTACTTC; J: TRBJ2-5; D: .; V: TRBV27; size: .
CDR3: CASSLAGGRGTQYF; DNA: TGTGCCAGCAGTTTAGCTGGCGGGAGAGGGACCCAGTACTTC; J: TRBJ2-5; D: TRBD2; V: TRBV12-3/TRBV12-4; size: many
CDR3: CASRRGKESEAFF; DNA: TGTGCCAGCAGGCGGGGGAAGGAGTCTGAAGCTTTCTTT; J: TRBJ1-1; D: .; V: TRBV12-3/TRBV12-4; size: few
CDR3: CASSSERSSPLHF; DNA: TGTGCCAGTAGTTCGGAGAGGAGTTCACCCCTCCACTTT; J: TRBJ1-6; D: .; V: TRBV19; size: .
CDR3: CASMENSNTGELFF; DNA: TGTGCCAGCATGGAAAATTCGAACACCGGGGAGCTGTTTTTT; J: TRBJ2-2; D: .; V: TRBV2; size: .
CDR3: CSAGEGSFEQFF; DNA: TGCAGTGCGGGAGAGGGTAGTTTTGAGCAGTTCTTC; J: TRBJ2-1; D: .; V: TRBV20-1; size: .
CDR3: CAISELWASGNTIYF; DNA: TGTGCCATCAGTGAGTTGTGGGCTTCTGGAAACACCATATATTTT; J: TRBJ1-3; D: .; V: TRBV10-3; size: few
CDR3: CSVLGGGTEAFF; DNA: TGCAGCGTTTTGGGGGGCGGCACTGAAGCTTTCTTT; J: TRBJ1-1; D: .; V: TRBV29-1; size: few
CDR3: CASEGDTEAFF; DNA: TGTGCCAGCGAGGGGGACACTGAAGCTTTCTTT; J: TRBJ1-1; D: .; V: TRBV6-1; size: .
CDR3: CASSQDEQGGDTQYF; DNA: TGTGCCAGCAGCCAAGATGAACAGGGAGGAGATACGCAGTATTTT; J: TRBJ2-3; D: .; V: TRBV3-1; size: few